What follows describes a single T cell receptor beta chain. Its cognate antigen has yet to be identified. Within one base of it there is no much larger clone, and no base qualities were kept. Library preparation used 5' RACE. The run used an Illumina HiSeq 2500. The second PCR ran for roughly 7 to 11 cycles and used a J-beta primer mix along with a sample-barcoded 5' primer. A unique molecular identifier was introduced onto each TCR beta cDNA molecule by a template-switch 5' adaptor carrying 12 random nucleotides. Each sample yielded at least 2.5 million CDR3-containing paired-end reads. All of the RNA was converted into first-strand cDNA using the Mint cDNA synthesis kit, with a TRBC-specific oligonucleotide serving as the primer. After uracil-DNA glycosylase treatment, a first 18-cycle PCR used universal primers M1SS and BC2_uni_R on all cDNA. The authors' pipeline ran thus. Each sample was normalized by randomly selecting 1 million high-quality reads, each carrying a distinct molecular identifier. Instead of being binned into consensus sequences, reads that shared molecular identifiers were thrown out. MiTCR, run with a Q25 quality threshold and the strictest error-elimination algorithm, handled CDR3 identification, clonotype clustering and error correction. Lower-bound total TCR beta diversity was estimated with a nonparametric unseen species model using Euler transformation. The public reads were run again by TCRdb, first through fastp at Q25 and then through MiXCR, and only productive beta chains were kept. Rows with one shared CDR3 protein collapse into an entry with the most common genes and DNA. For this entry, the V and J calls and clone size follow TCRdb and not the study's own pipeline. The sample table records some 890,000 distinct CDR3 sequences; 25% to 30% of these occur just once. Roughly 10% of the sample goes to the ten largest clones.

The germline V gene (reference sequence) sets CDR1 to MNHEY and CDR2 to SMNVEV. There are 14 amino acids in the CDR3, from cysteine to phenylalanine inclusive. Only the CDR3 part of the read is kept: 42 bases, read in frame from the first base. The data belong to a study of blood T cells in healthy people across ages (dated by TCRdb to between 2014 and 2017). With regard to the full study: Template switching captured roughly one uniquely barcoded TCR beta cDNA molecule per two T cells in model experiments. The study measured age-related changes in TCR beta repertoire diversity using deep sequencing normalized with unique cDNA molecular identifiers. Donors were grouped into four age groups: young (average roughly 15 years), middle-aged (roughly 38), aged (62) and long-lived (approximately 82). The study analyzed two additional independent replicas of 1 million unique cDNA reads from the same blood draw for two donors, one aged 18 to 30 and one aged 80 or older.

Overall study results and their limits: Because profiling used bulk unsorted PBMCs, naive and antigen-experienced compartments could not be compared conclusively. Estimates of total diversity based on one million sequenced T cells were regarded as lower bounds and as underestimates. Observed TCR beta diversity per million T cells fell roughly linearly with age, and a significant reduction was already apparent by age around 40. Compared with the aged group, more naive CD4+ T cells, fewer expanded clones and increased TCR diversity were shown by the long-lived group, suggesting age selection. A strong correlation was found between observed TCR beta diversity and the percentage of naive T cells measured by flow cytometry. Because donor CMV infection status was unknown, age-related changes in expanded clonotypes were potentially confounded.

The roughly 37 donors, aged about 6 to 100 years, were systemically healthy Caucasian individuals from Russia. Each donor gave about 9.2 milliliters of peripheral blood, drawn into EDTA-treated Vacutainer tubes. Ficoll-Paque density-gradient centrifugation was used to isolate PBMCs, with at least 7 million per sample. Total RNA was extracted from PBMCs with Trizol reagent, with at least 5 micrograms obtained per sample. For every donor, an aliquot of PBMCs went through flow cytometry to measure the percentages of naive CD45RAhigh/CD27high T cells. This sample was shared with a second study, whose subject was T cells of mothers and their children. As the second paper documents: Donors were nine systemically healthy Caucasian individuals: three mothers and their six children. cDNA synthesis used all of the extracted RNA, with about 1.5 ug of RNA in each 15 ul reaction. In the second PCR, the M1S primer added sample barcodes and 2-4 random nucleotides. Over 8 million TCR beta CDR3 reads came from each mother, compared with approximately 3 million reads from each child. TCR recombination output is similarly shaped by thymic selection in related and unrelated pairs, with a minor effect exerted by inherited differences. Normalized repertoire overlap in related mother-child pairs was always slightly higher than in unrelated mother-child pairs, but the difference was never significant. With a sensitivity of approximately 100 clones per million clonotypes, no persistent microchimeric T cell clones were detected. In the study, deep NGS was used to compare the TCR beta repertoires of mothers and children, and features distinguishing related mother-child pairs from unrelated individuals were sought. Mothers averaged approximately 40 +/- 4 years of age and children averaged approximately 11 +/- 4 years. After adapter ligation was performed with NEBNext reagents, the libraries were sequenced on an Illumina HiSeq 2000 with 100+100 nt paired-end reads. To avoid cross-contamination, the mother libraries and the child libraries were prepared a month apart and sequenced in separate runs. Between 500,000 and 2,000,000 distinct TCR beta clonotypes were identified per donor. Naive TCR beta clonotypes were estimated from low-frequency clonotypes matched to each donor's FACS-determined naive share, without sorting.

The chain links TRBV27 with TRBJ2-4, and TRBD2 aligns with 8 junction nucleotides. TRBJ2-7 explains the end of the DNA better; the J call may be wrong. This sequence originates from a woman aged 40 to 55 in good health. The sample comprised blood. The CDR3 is CASKRLAGSYEQYF. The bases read TGTGCCAGCAAAAGGCTAGCGGGCTCCTACGAGCAGTACTTC.